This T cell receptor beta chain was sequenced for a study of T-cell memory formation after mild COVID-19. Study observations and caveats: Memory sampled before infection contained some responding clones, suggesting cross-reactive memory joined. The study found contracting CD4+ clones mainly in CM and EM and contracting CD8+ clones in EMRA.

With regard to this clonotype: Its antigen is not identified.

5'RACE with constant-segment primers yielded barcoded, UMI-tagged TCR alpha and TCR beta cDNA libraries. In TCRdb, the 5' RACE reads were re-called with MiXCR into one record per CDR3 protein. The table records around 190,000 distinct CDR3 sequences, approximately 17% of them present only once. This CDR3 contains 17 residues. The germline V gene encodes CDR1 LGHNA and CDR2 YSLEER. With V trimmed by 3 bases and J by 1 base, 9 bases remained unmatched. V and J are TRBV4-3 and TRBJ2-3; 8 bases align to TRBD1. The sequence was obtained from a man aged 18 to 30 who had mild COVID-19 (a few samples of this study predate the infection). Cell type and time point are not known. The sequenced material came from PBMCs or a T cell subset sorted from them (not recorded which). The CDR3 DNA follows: TGCGCCAGCAGCCAGAGATCGGACAGGGACGGCACAGATACGCAGTATTTT. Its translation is CASSQRSDRDGTDTQYF.